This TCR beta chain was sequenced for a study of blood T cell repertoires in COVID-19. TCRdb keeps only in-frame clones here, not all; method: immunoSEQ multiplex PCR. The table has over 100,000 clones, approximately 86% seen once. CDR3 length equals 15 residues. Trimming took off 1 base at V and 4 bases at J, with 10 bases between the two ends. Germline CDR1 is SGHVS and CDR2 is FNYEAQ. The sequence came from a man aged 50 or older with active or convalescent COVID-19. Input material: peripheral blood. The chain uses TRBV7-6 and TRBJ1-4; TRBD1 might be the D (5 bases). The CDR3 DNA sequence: TGTGCCAGCAGCTTAGAGAAGGGGCATAATGAAAAACTGTTTTTT. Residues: CASSLEKGHNEKLFF.